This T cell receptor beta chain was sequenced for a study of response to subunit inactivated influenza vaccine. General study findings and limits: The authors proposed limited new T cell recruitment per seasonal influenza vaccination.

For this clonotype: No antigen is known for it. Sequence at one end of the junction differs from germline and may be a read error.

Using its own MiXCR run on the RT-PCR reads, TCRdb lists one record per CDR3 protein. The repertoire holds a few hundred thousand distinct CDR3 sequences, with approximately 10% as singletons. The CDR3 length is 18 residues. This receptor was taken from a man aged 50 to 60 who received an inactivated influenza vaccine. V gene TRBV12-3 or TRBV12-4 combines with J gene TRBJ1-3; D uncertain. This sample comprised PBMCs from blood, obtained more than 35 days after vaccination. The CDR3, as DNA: TGTGCCAGCACTTCGGGCAGGCAGGCAGGCAGCTCTGGAAACACCAAATATTTT. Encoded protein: CASTSGRQAGSSGNTKYF.